What follows are 5 T cell receptor beta chains derived from one specimen sequenced in a study of shared clonotypes between healthy human individuals. Sequencing used immunoSEQ multiplex PCR; TCRdb keeps in-frame clones, though not all of them. Of around 1,900,000 clones in the sample, over 85% were seen once. The naive CD8 subset, CD45RO-negative cells positively selected for CCR7, excluded terminally differentiated effector memory CD45RA+ cells. Sequenced: naive CD8+ T cells from PBMCs. The receptors were sampled from a man younger than 35 in good health. Some clones in this sample may be carry-over from other donors' samples.

The V gene is TRBV5-4, the J gene TRBJ2-3; TRBD2 aligns across 7 bases. The CDR3 runs 15 residues. Germline V lookup: CDR1 SGHNT, CDR2 YYREEE (reference sequence). V lost 3 bases, J lost 0 bases, and 4 bases stayed unmatched. The chain's CDR3 is CASSWTSASTDTQYF. Here the CDR3 DNA reads TGTGCCAGCAGCTGGACTAGTGCTAGCACAGATACGCAGTATTTT.

The chain is built from TRBV19 and TRBJ1-1; 9 bases are shared with TRBD1. The germline gives CDR1 LNHDA, CDR2 SQIVND (reference sequence). J gave up 2 bases and V 5 bases, and 3 bases lay outside the gene matches. There are 14 residues in the CDR3. CDR3 nucleotide sequence: TGTGCCAGTAGTCCGACAGGGGGAAACACTGAAGCTTTCTTT. Amino acids: CASSPTGGNTEAFF.

The chain is built from TRBV11-2 and TRBJ2-7; D ambiguous. Trimming took off 5 bases at V and 3 bases at J, with 20 bases between the two ends. The CDR3 runs to 16 residues. CDR1 and CDR2 (germline): SGHAT, FQNNGV. CDR3 residues: CASSLYGPGIGYEQYF. CDR3 nucleotide sequence: TGTGCCAGCAGCCTATACGGGCCCGGAATAGGCTACGAGCAGTACTTC.

This CDR3 is CASSYRTGETQYF. DNA of the CDR3: TGTGCCAGCAGTTACCGGACAGGCGAGACCCAGTACTTC. V usage is TRBV27 and J usage is TRBJ2-5; 7 bases align to TRBD1. Germline CDR1 MNHEY, CDR2 SMNVEV (reference sequence). This CDR3 has 13 residues. V shed 4 bases, J shed 5 bases, and the junction held 4 bases outside the gene matches.

The J gene is TRBJ2-3, the V gene TRBV5-1, with 13 bases identical to TRBD2. With 4 bases clipped from V and 2 bases from J, the junction kept 7 bases outside the gene matches. CDR1 and CDR2 from the germline V gene are SGHRS and YFSETQ. This CDR3 contains 17 residues. CDR3 nucleotides: TGCGCCAGCAGCCCCTGGACTAGCGGGAGAGTCACAGATACGCAGTATTTT. This codes for CASSPWTSGRVTDTQYF. The full variable domain, completed using reference TRBV5-1 and TRBJ2-3, is KAGVTQTPRYLIKTRGQQVTLSCSPISGHRSVSWYQQTPGQGLQFLFEYFSETQRNKGNFPGRFSGRQFSNSRSEMNVSTLELGDSALYLCASSPWTSGRVTDTQYFGPGTRLTVL.